The clone carrying this T cell receptor (beta chain) has just a few counts. This record belongs to a study of blood T cell repertoires in COVID-19. On the study more broadly: The analysed material was cDNA or gDNA that came from T cells, B-cell-depleted T cells, or PBMCs.

The V gene lost 7 bases and the J gene lost 3 bases, with 14 bases spanning the gap. Germline assignment: CDR1 MNHEY and CDR2 SVGAGI. CDR3 length: 14 amino acids. Clones were read by immunoSEQ multiplex PCR, and TCRdb kept only the in-frame ones, dropping some. The profile covers about 81,000 clones, with more than 75% appearing a single time and 10% taken by the ten largest. V usage is TRBV6-5 and J usage is TRBJ2-3, with D unresolved. The sample was peripheral blood. The sequence derives from a man aged 55 to 70 with acute or convalescent COVID-19. The chain's CDR3 is CASNPSLGTDTQYF. The CDR3 bases are TGTGCCAGCAACCCCAGCCTAGGTACAGATACGCAGTATTTT.